This T cell receptor (beta chain) appears in the sequencing data of a study of identical twins. This CDR3 is built from 18 residues. Germline trimming cut 1 base from V and 1 base from J; bases unmatched to any gene: 9. CDR1 and CDR2 (germline): SGHRS, YFSETQ. TCRdb re-analysed the 5' RACE reads in MiXCR, keeping a single row per CDR3 protein. The table has hundreds of thousands of distinct CDR3 sequences, over 8.5% seen once. This sample was shared with a second study, whose subject was yellow fever vaccine responses in identical twins.

This rearrangement joins TRBV5-1 to TRBJ2-1; 9 positions match TRBD2. This receptor was identified in a young woman in good health. Sequencing used PBMCs. The CDR3, as DNA: TGCGCCAGCAGCTTGTTCATTATAGCGGGAGAATCCTACAATGAGCAGTTCTTC. This gives the protein CASSLFIIAGESYNEQFF. The full variable domain, in which reference TRBV5-1 and TRBJ2-1 provide the parts outside the CDR3, is KAGVTQTPRYLIKTRGQQVTLSCSPISGHRSVSWYQQTPGQGLQFLFEYFSETQRNKGNFPGRFSGRQFSNSRSEMNVSTLELGDSALYLCASSLFIIAGESYNEQFFGPGTRLTVL.